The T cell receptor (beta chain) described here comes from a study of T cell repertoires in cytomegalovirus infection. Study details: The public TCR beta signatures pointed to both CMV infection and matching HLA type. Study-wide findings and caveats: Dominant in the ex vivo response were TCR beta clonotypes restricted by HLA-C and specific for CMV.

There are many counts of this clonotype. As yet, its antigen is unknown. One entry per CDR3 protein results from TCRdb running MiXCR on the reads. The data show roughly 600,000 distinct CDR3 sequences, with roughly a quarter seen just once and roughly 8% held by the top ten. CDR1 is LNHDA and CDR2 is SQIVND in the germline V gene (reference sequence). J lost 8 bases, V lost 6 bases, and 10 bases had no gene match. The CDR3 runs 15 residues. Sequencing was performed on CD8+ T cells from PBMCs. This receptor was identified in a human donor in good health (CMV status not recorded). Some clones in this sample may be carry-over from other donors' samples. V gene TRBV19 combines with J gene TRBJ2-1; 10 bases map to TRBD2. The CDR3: CASSASSGGAHEQFF. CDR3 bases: TGTGCCAGTAGCGCAAGCAGCGGGGGGGCCCATGAGCAGTTCTTC.